These T cell receptor beta chains were read from a single sample in a study of T cell responses to AZD1222 COVID-19 vaccine. Repertoires were generated with immunoSEQ multiplex PCR, while TCRdb's copy carries only in-frame clones and drops some. The profile covers 150,000 to 200,000 clones, with approximately 90% appearing a single time and roughly 1.2% taken by the ten largest. The sequences come from peripheral blood, collected 28 days after the second AZD1222 dose. The receptors come from an adult who received the AZD1222 COVID-19 vaccine. The CDR3 runs from the conserved cysteine through the conserved F or W. The D gene is left open where the match is weak. Size values are once, few and many counts, or a class for expanded clones, and some rows have none.

V gene,clone size,J gene,D gene,CDR3 DNA,CDR3 protein
TRBV6-5,NA,TRBJ1-2,TRBD1,TGTGCCAGCAGCCCGGGGGAGGACAGGGTGTATGGCTACACCTTC,CASSPGEDRVYGYTF
TRBV19,NA,TRBJ1-2,TRBD1,TGTGCCAGTAGTATCCGACAGGGGGAAGGGTATGGCTACACCTTC,CASSIRQGEGYGYTF
TRBV7-9,NA,TRBJ1-1,TRBD1,TGTGCCAGCAGCCCCCGGACAGGGCTATCGAACACTGAAGCTTTCTTT,CASSPRTGLSNTEAFF
TRBV7-3,NA,TRBJ2-4,TRBD2,TGTGCCAGCAGCTTAATCCCGACTAGCGGGGTAGGCAAAAACATTCAGTACTTC,CASSLIPTSGVGKNIQYF
TRBV7-2,NA,TRBJ1-3,NA,TGTGCCAGCAGCTTATCTCCAGCTGGAAACACCATATATTTT,CASSLSPAGNTIYF
TRBV4-1,NA,TRBJ2-7,NA,TGCGCCAGCAGGAGCCCAGGGTCCTACGAGCAGTACTTC,CASRSPGSYEQYF
TRBV10-1,once,TRBJ2-1,NA,TGCGCCAGCAGTACGAGTACCGGATACAATGAGCAGTTCTTC,CASSTSTGYNEQFF
TRBV12-3/TRBV12-4,NA,TRBJ1-2,NA,TGTGCCAGCACCAAACCAGGGGACTATGGCTACACCTTC,CASTKPGDYGYTF
TRBV13,once,TRBJ2-3,TRBD2,TGTGCCAGCAGCTTAGCCGGGACTAGCGGGGGGCTCAGGTCGCAGTATTTT,CASSLAGTSGGLRSQYF
TRBV7-9,NA,TRBJ2-7,NA,TGTGCCAGCAGCTCACAGGGTGAGTTCAACGAGCAGTACTTC,CASSSQGEFNEQYF
TRBV7-8,NA,TRBJ1-6,TRBD1,TGTGCCAGCAGCTTAGGGGGACAGGGCGGTTCACCCCTCCACTTT,CASSLGGQGGSPLHF
TRBV7-2,NA,TRBJ1-1,NA,TGTGCCAGCAGCGTCGGGACGAACACTGAAGCTTTCTTT,CASSVGTNTEAFF
TRBV6-1,NA,TRBJ1-5,NA,TGTGCCAGCAGTGACCCAGGTGGTTTGGGCAATCAGCCCCAGCATTTT,CASSDPGGLGNQPQHF
TRBV20-1,NA,TRBJ2-3,TRBD2,TGCAGTGCTAGTCTTTGGACTAGCGCAACAACAGATACGCAGTATTTT,CSASLWTSATTDTQYF
TRBV27,NA,TRBJ1-5,NA,TGTGCCAGCAGTTCTAGACAGCACAATCAGCCCCAGCATTTT,CASSSRQHNQPQHF
TRBV27,once,TRBJ2-3,NA,TGTGCCAGCAGTTCCGCGATAGGGGAGGAGACAGATACGCAGTATTTT,CASSSAIGEETDTQYF
TRBV3-1/TRBV3-2,NA,TRBJ2-1,NA,TGTGCCAGCAGCCGAGAAGCGGACAGCCAGTACAATGAGCAGTTCTTC,CASSREADSQYNEQFF
TRBV27,NA,TRBJ1-6,NA,TGTGCCAGCAGTTTACCTGATATGACAGGCGCCCGGGGTTCACCCCTCCACTTT,CASSLPDMTGARGSPLHF
TRBV5-1,once,TRBJ2-7,NA,TGCGCCAGCAGCTTGACGAGGCCCTACGAGCAGTACTTC,CASSLTRPYEQYF
TRBV7-3,NA,TRBJ2-2,NA,TGTGCCAGCAGCTTAACGTCAGGGCGGTCGCCTGGGGAGCTGTTTTTT,CASSLTSGRSPGELFF
TRBV6-2/TRBV6-3,NA,TRBJ1-2,NA,TGTGCCAGCAGTTACGAATCACAGAGGGGGACCTTC,CASSYESQRGTF
TRBV5-1,NA,TRBJ2-5,NA,TGCGCCAGCAGCTTGGGGGTCCAAGAGACCCAGTACTTC,CASSLGVQETQYF
TRBV19,NA,TRBJ1-2,NA,TGTGCCAGTAGAGAACAGGGATATGGCTACACCTTC,CASREQGYGYTF
TRBV10-3,NA,TRBJ2-6,NA,TGTGCCATCAGTGTCGGACCCTTAGCTGGGGCCAACGTCCTGACTTTC,CAISVGPLAGANVLTF
TRBV14,NA,TRBJ1-2,NA,TGTGCCAGCAGCGCACCGGGCGAGGCCTGGGCCTCGGGGGGCTACACCTTC,CASSAPGEAWASGGYTF
TRBV6-2/TRBV6-3,NA,TRBJ1-2,TRBD1,TGTGCCAGCAGTTACTCGAGTACTCCCCGGGACAGGGGCAATTCGAATGGCTACACCTTC,CASSYSSTPRDRGNSNGYTF
TRBV27,NA,TRBJ1-2,NA,TGTGCCAGCAGTCCCCTGGGGGGCATCTATGGCTACACCTTC,CASSPLGGIYGYTF
TRBV5-1,NA,TRBJ1-2,TRBD1,TGCGCCAGCAGCTTGGGGACAGGGAGTGGCTACACCTTC,CASSLGTGSGYTF
TRBV7-2,once,TRBJ1-5,NA,TGTGCCAGCAGCACCGGGACGGTTTATAGCAATCAGCCCCAGCATTTT,CASSTGTVYSNQPQHF
TRBV6-6,NA,TRBJ1-5,TRBD1,TGTGCCAGCAGTCGACAGGGGGCTGCTTATAGCAATCAGCCCCAGCATTTT,CASSRQGAAYSNQPQHF
TRBV7-3,NA,TRBJ1-2,NA,TGTGCCAGCAGCTTAATGGGTGGAGGTGGTGGCTACACCTTC,CASSLMGGGGGYTF
TRBV9,NA,TRBJ1-2,NA,TGTGCCAGCAGCGTCCGGGACACCTATGGCTACACCTTC,CASSVRDTYGYTF
TRBV9,NA,TRBJ1-5,NA,TGTGCCAGCAGCCCAGGGTCCCACTCAAATCAGCCCCAGCATTTT,CASSPGSHSNQPQHF
TRBV7-8,NA,TRBJ2-3,TRBD1,TGTGCCAGCAGCCCGACAGGGGCAAGCACAGATACGCAGTATTTT,CASSPTGASTDTQYF
TRBV7-2,NA,TRBJ1-5,NA,TGTGCCAGCAGTTCCGGGACTTCTCTATATAGCAATCAGCCCCAGCATTTT,CASSSGTSLYSNQPQHF
TRBV5-4,NA,TRBJ1-6,NA,TGTGCCAGCAGCGCCGACAGCGAACACAGTTCACCCCTCCACTTT,CASSADSEHSSPLHF
TRBV20-1,NA,TRBJ1-1,NA,TGCAGTGCTAGTCCAGAGAACACTGAAGCTTTCTTT,CSASPENTEAFF
TRBV5-8,NA,TRBJ2-4,TRBD1,TGTGCCAGCAGCAGGGACAGGGAAGACATTCAGTACTTC,CASSRDREDIQYF
TRBV27,NA,TRBJ1-1,TRBD1,TGTGCCAGCAGTTTCCAAACAGGGACAGGCACTGAAGCTTTCTTT,CASSFQTGTGTEAFF
TRBV27,NA,TRBJ1-1,TRBD1,TGTGCCAGCAGTTCCCCCAAGGGGGCCCCTGAAGCTTTCTTT,CASSSPKGAPEAFF
TRBV7-2,NA,TRBJ1-2,NA,TGTGCCAGCAGCTTAGTGCGGGGAGGGGTTACCTATGGCTACACCTTC,CASSLVRGGVTYGYTF
TRBV19,NA,TRBJ2-7,TRBD2,TGTGCCAGTAGTAGAAACAAAGCGGGAGCGGTCTACGAGCAGTACTTC,CASSRNKAGAVYEQYF
TRBV9,NA,TRBJ1-5,NA,TGTGCCAGCAGCGTAGAGGCAGGGGAGGATCAGCCCCAGCATTTT,CASSVEAGEDQPQHF
TRBV19,few,TRBJ2-7,NA,TGTGCCAGTAGTTTGGCAGTCTTTTCCTACGAGCAGTACTTC,CASSLAVFSYEQYF
TRBV27,NA,TRBJ1-2,TRBD1,TGTGCCAGCAGTTTATCGGGTCAGGGGGCGTACTATGGCTACACCTTC,CASSLSGQGAYYGYTF
TRBV6-2/TRBV6-3,NA,TRBJ1-2,NA,TGTGCCAGCAGTTACGGTACGAGACCGGGCCGTAACTATGGCTACACCTTC,CASSYGTRPGRNYGYTF
TRBV5-1,few,TRBJ1-1,NA,TGCGCCAGCAGCTTGGCCCCGGGGGCATGGACTGAAGCTTTCTTT,CASSLAPGAWTEAFF
TRBV6-1,NA,TRBJ2-3,TRBD2,TGTGCCAGCAGTGACGGACTAGGGCGGGAGTTCACAGATACGCAGTATTTT,CASSDGLGREFTDTQYF
TRBV5-1,NA,TRBJ2-3,NA,TGCGCCAGCAGCTTTTCTAGCGACACAGATACGCAGTATTTT,CASSFSSDTDTQYF
TRBV5-1,NA,TRBJ2-7,TRBD2,TGCGCCAGCAGCGTGGGACTAGCGGGAGGCATGAACGAGCAGTACTTC,CASSVGLAGGMNEQYF
TRBV10-2,NA,TRBJ1-5,NA,TGCGCCAGCAGTGTCGAGGGGTACAATAGCAATCAGCCCCAGCATTTT,CASSVEGYNSNQPQHF
TRBV28,NA,TRBJ1-2,TRBD1,TGTGCCAGCACCAACCGGGACAGCATTGGGGGCTACACCTTC,CASTNRDSIGGYTF
TRBV4-2,NA,TRBJ2-7,NA,TGTGCCAGCAGCCAAGATCCCAGGGCCCCCTACGAGCAGTACTTC,CASSQDPRAPYEQYF
TRBV4-1,few,TRBJ2-7,NA,TGCGCCAGCAGCCAAGATACCCCCTACGAGCAGTACTTC,CASSQDTPYEQYF